Reported below is one T cell receptor beta chain. Ten or more counts support this clonotype. The antigen it recognizes is unknown. No per-base quality is available; no much larger clone lies one base away. This record comes from a study of human T cells and chemical hapten exposure (dated by TCRdb to the early 2020s). Background for the entire study: For sensitization, 2% DPC in acetone was applied to a roughly 2 cm by roughly 2 cm area of upper inner arm skin. Patch testing was performed on the upper back with Finn chambers containing 0.01% DPC, and the patch tests were scored after 6 days according to International Contact Dermatitis Research Group standards. For TCR sequencing, blood came from 25 to 35 alopecia patients at anywhere from one to four time points (pre-sensitization, 2, 6 and 24 weeks). Throughout the study period of 20 to 25 weeks, patients also received therapeutic DPC doses to the scalp every week. The patient cohort, mostly female, included alopecia areata with under or over 50% scalp involvement, alopecia totalis and alopecia universalis. Libraries were pooled for sequencing, and per-sample TCR yields varied mainly because of small differences in library volumes within the pool. Blood samples were taken from patients before sensitization (week 0) and then at 2, 6 and about 24 weeks after DPC sensitization. This study followed changes in the peripheral blood TCR repertoire in vivo during primary and secondary sensitization of alopecia patients to the hapten diphenylcyclopropenone (DPC). Study-wide conclusions, independent of this receptor: After repeated subsampling, the strength of the expansion versus patch-test correlation and the threshold at which it became significant changed. Because all patients had alopecia, a presumed autoimmune disease, the immune response of the patients might differ from that of healthy individuals. The number of PT1 expanded TCRs positively correlated with patch test score, significant at thresholds 8, 16 and 32 but not 4. DPC sensitization did not change how many TCRs were above 1 in 1000 frequency, and no evidence was found of alterations in global repertoire structure. Compared with pre-sensitization or healthy control sets, expanded TCRs formed significantly more large CDR3 similarity clusters, which is consistent with antigen-driven responses.

The library was obtained by RACE. Sequenced using a NextSeq 500. During library preparation, unique molecular identifiers were attached to individual cDNA molecules so that TCRs could be counted quantitatively and reproducibly. For every blood RNA sample, sequencing covered both the TCR alpha and TCR beta chains. Per the source publication's procedure: A median of about 89,000 TCRs per sample was observed, with a range of about 23,224 to 690,600. V, J and CDR3 annotation of the TCR reads was carried out using the Decombinator software suite. For the PS versus PT1 abundance plots, all samples were subsampled to the same number of TCRs (28,000). TCRs were defined as expanded if absent before sensitization and observed at least eight times at the 2-week time point. TCRdb's own reprocessing of the public reads used fastp at Q25 and MiXCR and kept productive beta chains. Each record represents a unique CDR3 protein, reported with the most common genes and DNA among its rows. TCRdb's processing, not the authors' own work, is the source of the V and J calls. This sample gives roughly 380,000 distinct CDR3 sequences in total; about 6% of them show up just once. The top ten hold around 5.6% of the sample.

The time point label corresponds to: patch test 2, 6 weeks after DPC sensitization. In light of the paper, this sample's treatment or condition label describes: therapeutic diphenylcyclopropenone sensitization with weekly scalp DPC. At each patch-test visit, blood was drawn before the patch test was applied. To be eligible, patients had to be aged 18 to 70, diagnosed with alopecia and judged suitable for DPC therapy, while pregnant patients were excluded. Total RNA was isolated from unfractionated whole blood collected in Tempus Blood RNA tubes. V and J lose 8 bases and 2 bases, and a span of 7 bases separates them. Its CDR3 holds 13 amino acids, cysteine through phenylalanine. Here the CDR3 DNA is all that survives: 39 bases in frame from base 1.

The rearrangement joined TRBV12-3 or TRBV12-4 to TRBJ1-6; there is no confident call for the D gene. The clonotype comes from a woman aged 18-30 years with alopecia areata. Some clones in this sample may be carry-over from other donors' samples. The material was whole blood, obtained in connection with sensitization to the hapten diphenylcyclopropenone (DPC). The nucleotide sequence reads TGTGCCAGCGGGCAGACCTATAATTCACCCCTCCACTTT. Translated, this is CASGQTYNSPLHF.